The present T cell receptor beta chain was sequenced within a study of vaccination effects on CD4 cells after COVID-19. Whole-study results and caveats: Only 1 of 255 vaccine-induced clones from healthy vaccinees cross-reacted with common cold coronaviruses.

Clones were sequenced by immunoSEQ multiplex PCR, and TCRdb holds only the in-frame ones, with some missing. The sample gives around 63,000 clones, about 80% of which show up once; 3.5% to 4.5% is in the top ten. Under the ViraFEST assay, PBMC were stimulated with viral peptide pools so that antigen-specific CD4+ T cells expanded. Sequencing was performed afterwards. Following 10 days of culture, CD4+ T cells were isolated. People in the vaccine group had not been infected with SARS-CoV-2 before, and their nucleocapsid antibodies were negative. With respect to this clone: Its antigen is still unknown.

Sequences were derived from CD4+ T cells from PBMCs cultured with HCoV-OC43 spike peptides, sampled before COVID-19 vaccination. Subset reported: HCoV-OC43 spike overlapping peptide pool stimulation. The source is a human donor who received a COVID-19 vaccine.

Here the CDR3 reads CASKRPGQASGYTF. DNA of the CDR3: TGTGCCAGCAAACGCCCCGGACAGGCCTCCGGCTACACCTTC. J is TRBJ1-2 and V is TRBV6-5; 7 bases agree with TRBD1. Trimming cost V 7 bases and J 8 bases; bases outside gene matches: 13. CDR3 length: 14 residues. In germline, CDR1 is MNHEY, CDR2 SVGAGI.